These 3 T cell receptor beta chains were sequenced from one sample in a study of shared clonotypes between healthy human individuals. Sequencing was performed with immunoSEQ multiplex PCR; in TCRdb, only in-frame clones are kept and a portion is missing. Found here are approximately 320,000 clones, around 67% of them singletons; the top ten hold approximately 10%. What was sequenced was memory CD4+ T cells sorted from blood. Described subset: CD45RA-negative fraction. All receptors come from a man aged 25 to 40 in good health.

In this sample, this clone turned up a few times. This chain connects TRBV14 to TRBJ2-3; D is undetermined. The CDR3 length is 11 residues. Trimming stripped 8 bases from V and 14 bases from J, with 17 bases between. The germline V gene has CDR1 SGHDN and CDR2 FVKESK. As DNA, the CDR3 is TGTGCCAGCTCAATTCTCCAGTTTACGTATTTT. Amino acids: CASSILQFTYF.

For this clone: This CDR3 is missing its conserved last phenylalanine or tryptophan, likely due to a read error. It is unclear where the CDR3 begins or ends on the DNA, so no DNA is shown, and the CDR3 is as TCRdb lists it. The J gene is TRBJ1-1, the V gene TRBV27. Germline V CDR1 and CDR2: MNHEY, SMNVEV (reference sequence). The CDR3 is made up of 10 amino acids, end residues included. CDR3: CASSSPPWDL.

This sequence joins TRBV5-1 and TRBJ2-7; 12 bases line up with TRBD2. The CDR3 is 15 residues long. V lost 4 bases, J lost 0 bases, and 2 bases stayed unmatched. From germline, CDR1 is SGHRS and CDR2 YFSETQ. The CDR3, as DNA: TGCGCCAGCAGCCAGACTAGCGGGGGCTCCTACGAGCAGTACTTC. Protein product: CASSQTSGGSYEQYF. Supplemented by reference TRBV5-1 and TRBJ2-7, the full variable domain reads KAGVTQTPRYLIKTRGQQVTLSCSPISGHRSVSWYQQTPGQGLQFLFEYFSETQRNKGNFPGRFSGRQFSNSRSEMNVSTLELGDSALYLCASSQTSGGSYEQYFGPGTRLTVT.